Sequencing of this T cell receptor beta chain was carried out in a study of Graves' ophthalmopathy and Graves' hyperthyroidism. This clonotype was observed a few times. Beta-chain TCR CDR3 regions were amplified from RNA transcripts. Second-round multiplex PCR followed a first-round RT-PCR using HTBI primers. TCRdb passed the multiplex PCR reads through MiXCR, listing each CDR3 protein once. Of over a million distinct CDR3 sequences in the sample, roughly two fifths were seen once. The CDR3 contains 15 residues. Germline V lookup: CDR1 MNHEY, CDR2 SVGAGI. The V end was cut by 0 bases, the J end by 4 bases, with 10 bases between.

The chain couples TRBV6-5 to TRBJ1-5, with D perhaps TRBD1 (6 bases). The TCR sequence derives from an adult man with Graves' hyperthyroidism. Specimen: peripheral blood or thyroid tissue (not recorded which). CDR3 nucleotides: TGTGCCAGCAGTTACTCGCTGACAGGTAATCAGCCCCAGCATTTT. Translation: CASSYSLTGNQPQHF.